Listed here are 8 T cell receptor beta chains from one sample, sequenced in a study of T cell changes during pregnancy in multiple sclerosis. Sequenced by immunoSEQ multiplex PCR; TCRdb stores in-frame clones only, minus some. In the table there are 20,000 or so clones, about 89% of which are singletons. The sequencing used CD4+ T cells from peripheral blood mononuclear cells, collected after pregnancy. These receptors were obtained from a female donor in good health, enrolled as a control in a pregnancy study.

The chain is built from TRBV5-1 and TRBJ1-4, with 8 bases aligning to TRBD1. The germline gives CDR1 SGHRS, CDR2 YFSETQ. The CDR3 totals 13 residues. With 4 bases clipped from V and 8 bases from J, the junction kept 4 bases outside the gene matches. This CDR3 reads CASSVGTGEKLFF. The CDR3 bases are TGCGCCAGCAGCGTGGGGACAGGCGAAAAACTGTTTTTT.

The chain has TRBV7-3 and TRBJ2-2, with 10 bases matching TRBD1. The CDR3 extends over 15 amino acids. J gave up 7 bases and V 5 bases, and 7 bases lay outside the gene matches. Per the germline V gene, CDR1 is SGHTA and CDR2 is FQGTGA. The CDR3 coding sequence is TGTGCCAGCAGCCGGGACAGGGGAAAGAGCGGGGAGCTGTTTTTT. Its protein is CASSRDRGKSGELFF. Drawing the rest from reference TRBV7-3 and TRBJ2-2, the complete variable domain is GAGVSQTPSNKVTEKGKYVELRCDPISGHTALYWYRQSLGQGPEFLIYFQGTGAADDSGLPNDRFFAVRPEGSVSTLKIQRTERGDSAVYLCASSRDRGKSGELFFGEGSRLTVL.

V usage is TRBV7-2 and J usage is TRBJ2-7; 8 bases align to TRBD2. V lost 5 bases, J lost 3 bases, and 6 bases stayed unmatched. The CDR3 extends over 14 amino acids. Germline-derived CDR1 and CDR2 are SGHTA and FQGNSA. CDR3 DNA: TGTGCCAGCAGCCCGGGGGGGAGGATCTACGAGCAGTACTTC. Its translation is CASSPGGRIYEQYF.

The J gene is TRBJ2-7, the V gene TRBV6-5; D is possibly TRBD1 (6 bases). The CDR3 spans 14 residues. Per germline, CDR1 MNHEY and CDR2 SVGAGI. The germline V and J ends were trimmed by 5 bases and 5 bases, with 16 bases remaining between them. The CDR3 DNA follows: TGTGCCAGCAGTCCACGTGGGTCAGGGGACGAGCAGTACTTC. It codes for CASSPRGSGDEQYF.

The CDR3, as DNA: TGTGCCAGCAGCTGGAGGACTAGCGGGATCTCAACTGAGCAGTTCTTC. Amino acids: CASSWRTSGISTEQFF. The J gene is TRBJ2-1, the V gene TRBV5-6; TRBD2 agrees at 12 bases. The germline V gene has CDR1 SGHDT and CDR2 YYEEEE. The CDR3 has 16 amino acids. With V trimmed by 3 bases and J by 9 bases, 10 bases remained unmatched.

This clone was counted once. The chain recombines TRBV7-8 with TRBJ2-7; D is perhaps TRBD2 (6 bases). From germline, CDR1 is SGHVS and CDR2 FQNEAQ. This CDR3 is built from 16 residues. V was clipped by 2 bases and J by 2 bases, with 16 bases between them. The CDR3 loop reads CASSLRRGLRTYEQYF. For the CDR3, the DNA is TGTGCCAGCAGCTTAAGGCGGGGCCTTCGAACCTACGAGCAGTACTTC.

About this clone: At one boundary the junction diverges from the germline segment, which might be a read error. Other DNA sequences within the sample encode an identical CDR3. V and J are TRBV5-8 and TRBJ2-2; D remains unclear. The germline CDR1 and CDR2 sequences are SGHTS and YDEGEE. This CDR3 has 14 residues. CDR3 DNA sequence: TGTGCTAGCAGCTTTGGGCAGAACACCGGGGAGCTGTTTTTT. It is translated as CASSFGQNTGELFF. The full variable domain, with the rest looked up from reference TRBV5-8 and TRBJ2-2, is EAGVTQSPTHLIKTRGQQATLRCSPISGHTSVYWYQQALGLGLQFLLWYDEGEERNRGNFPPRFSGRQFPNYSSELNVNALELEDSALYLCASSFGQNTGELFFGEGSRLTVL.

This clone has a handful of counts. V usage is TRBV5-6 and J usage is TRBJ2-5; 11 bases map to TRBD2. The V gene's germline CDR1 is SGHDT and CDR2 YYEEEE. Trimming took 2 bases from V and 3 from J; bases not matched to a gene: 3. The CDR3 is made up of 15 amino acids. This CDR3 reads CASSFRLAGKETQYF. In DNA, the CDR3 is TGTGCCAGCAGCTTCCGACTAGCGGGAAAAGAGACCCAGTACTTC.